This T cell receptor beta chain was recovered during a study of CD8+CD57+ T cells in acquired aplastic anemia. Patients picked for sequencing had shown CD8+CD57+ cell expansion detected by flow cytometry. This clonotype is a singleton in its sample. Germline V gives CDR1 SEHNR, CDR2 FQNEAQ (reference sequence). This CDR3 spans 13 amino acids. V was pared by 3 bases and J by 2 bases, with 6 bases between. TCR beta VDJ and CDR3 profiling used genomic DNA as template. One entry per CDR3 protein results from TCRdb running MiXCR on the reads. The repertoire consists of a few hundred thousand distinct CDR3 sequences, with roughly 45% occurring once and the leading ten covering 20%.

This TCR was recovered from a human donor with aplastic anemia. The material sequenced was sorted CD4+, CD8+, or CD8+CD57+ T cells (not recorded which) from PBMCs. The chain carries TRBV7-9 and TRBJ2-3; possible D gene TRBD2, 5 bases. The CDR3: CASSLEVTDTQYF. CDR3 DNA sequence: TGTGCCAGCAGCTTGGAGGTCACAGATACGCAGTATTTT. The full variable domain, rest sourced from reference TRBV7-9 and TRBJ2-3, is DTGVSQNPRHKITKRGQNVTFRCDPISEHNRLYWYRQTLGQGPEFLTYFQNEAQLEKSRLLSDRFSAERPKGSFSTLEIQRTEQGDSAMYLCASSLEVTDTQYFGPGTRLTVL.